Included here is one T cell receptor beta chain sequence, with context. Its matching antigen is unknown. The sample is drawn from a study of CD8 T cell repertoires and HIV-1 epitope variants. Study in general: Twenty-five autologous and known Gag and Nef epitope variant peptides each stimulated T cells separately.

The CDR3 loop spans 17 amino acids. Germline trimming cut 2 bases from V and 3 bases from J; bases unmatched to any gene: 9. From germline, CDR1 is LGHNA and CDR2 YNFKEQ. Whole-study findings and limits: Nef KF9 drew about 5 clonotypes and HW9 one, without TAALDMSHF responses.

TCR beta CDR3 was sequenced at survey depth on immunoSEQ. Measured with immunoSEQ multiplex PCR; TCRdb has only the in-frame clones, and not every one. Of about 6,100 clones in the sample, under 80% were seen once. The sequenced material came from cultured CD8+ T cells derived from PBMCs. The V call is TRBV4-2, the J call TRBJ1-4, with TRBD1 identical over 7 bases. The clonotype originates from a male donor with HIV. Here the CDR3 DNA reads TGTGCCAGCAGCCAAATGAGACAGGGCAGGGCTAATGAAAAACTGTTTTTT. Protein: CASSQMRQGRANEKLFF.